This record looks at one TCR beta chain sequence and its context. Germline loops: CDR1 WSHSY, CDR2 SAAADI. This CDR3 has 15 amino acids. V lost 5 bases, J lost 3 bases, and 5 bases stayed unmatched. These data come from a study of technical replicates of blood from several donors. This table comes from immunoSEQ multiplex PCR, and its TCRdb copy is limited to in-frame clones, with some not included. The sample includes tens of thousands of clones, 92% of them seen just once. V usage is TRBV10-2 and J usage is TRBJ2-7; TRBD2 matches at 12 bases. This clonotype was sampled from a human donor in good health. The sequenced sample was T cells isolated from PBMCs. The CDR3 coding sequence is TGCGCCAGCAGTCCGACTAGCGGGAGTAACTACGAGCAGTACTTC. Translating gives CASSPTSGSNYEQYF.